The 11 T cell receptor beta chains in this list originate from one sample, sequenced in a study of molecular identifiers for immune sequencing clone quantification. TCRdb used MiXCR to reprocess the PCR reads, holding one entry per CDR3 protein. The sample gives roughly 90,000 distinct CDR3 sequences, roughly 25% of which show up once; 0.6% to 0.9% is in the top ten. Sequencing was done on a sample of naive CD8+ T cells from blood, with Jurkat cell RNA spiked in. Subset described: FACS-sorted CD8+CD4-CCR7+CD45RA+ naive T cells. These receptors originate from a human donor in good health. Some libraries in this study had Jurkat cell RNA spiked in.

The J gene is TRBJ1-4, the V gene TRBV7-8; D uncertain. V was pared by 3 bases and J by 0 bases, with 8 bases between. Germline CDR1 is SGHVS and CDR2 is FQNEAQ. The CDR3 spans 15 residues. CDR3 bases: TGTGCCAGCAGCTTCTTAGGTGCAACTAATGAAAAACTGTTTTTT. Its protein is CASSFLGATNEKLFF. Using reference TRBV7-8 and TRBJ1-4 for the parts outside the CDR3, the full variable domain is GAGVSQSPRYKVAKRGQDVALRCDPISGHVSLFWYQQALGQGPEFLTYFQNEAQLDKSGLPSDRFFAERPEGSVSTLKIQRTQQEDSAVYLCASSFLGATNEKLFFGSGTQLSVL.

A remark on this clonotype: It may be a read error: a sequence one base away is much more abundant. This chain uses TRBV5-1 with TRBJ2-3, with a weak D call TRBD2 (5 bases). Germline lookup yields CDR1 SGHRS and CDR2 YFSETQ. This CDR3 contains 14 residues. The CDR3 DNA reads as TGCACCAGCAGCTTGGAGGATCGCACAGATACGCAGTATTTT. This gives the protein CTSSLEDRTDTQYF.

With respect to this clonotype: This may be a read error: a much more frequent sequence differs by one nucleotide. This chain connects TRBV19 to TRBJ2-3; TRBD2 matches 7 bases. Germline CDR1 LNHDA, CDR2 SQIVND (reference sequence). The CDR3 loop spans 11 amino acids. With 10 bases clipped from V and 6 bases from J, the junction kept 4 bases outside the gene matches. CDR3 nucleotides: TGTGCCATACGGCGGGGGGATACGCAGTATTTT. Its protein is CAIRRGDTQYF.

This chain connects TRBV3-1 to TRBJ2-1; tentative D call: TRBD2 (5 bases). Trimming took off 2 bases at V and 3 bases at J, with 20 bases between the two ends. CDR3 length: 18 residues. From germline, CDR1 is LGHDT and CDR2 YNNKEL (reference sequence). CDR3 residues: CASSQNHPDSALYNEQFF. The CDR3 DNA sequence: TGTGCCAGCAGCCAAAATCACCCGGACTCAGCCCTCTACAATGAGCAGTTCTTC.

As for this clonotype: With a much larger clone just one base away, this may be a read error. For the CDR3, the DNA is TGCGCCAGCGGCCAAGTTACAGGGAAAGAGACCCAGTACTTC. Translation: CASGQVTGKETQYF. This chain links TRBV4-1 with TRBJ2-5; TRBD1 is a possible D gene (6 bases). The germline V gene has CDR1 MGHRA and CDR2 YSYEKL. This CDR3 has 14 residues.

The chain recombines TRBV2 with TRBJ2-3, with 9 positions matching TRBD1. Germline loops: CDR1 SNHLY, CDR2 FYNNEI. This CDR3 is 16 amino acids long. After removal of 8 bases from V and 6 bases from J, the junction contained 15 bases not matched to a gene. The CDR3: CASLQPGTGMSDTQYF. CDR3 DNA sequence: TGTGCCAGCCTACAGCCTGGGACAGGGATGTCGGATACGCAGTATTTT.

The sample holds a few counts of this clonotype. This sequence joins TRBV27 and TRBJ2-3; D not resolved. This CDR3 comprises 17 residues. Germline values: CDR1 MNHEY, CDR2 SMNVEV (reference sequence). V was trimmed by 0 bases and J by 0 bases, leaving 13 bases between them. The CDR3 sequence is CASSLSAAPSSTDTQYF. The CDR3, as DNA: TGTGCCAGCAGTTTATCCGCGGCCCCCTCTAGCACAGATACGCAGTATTTT.

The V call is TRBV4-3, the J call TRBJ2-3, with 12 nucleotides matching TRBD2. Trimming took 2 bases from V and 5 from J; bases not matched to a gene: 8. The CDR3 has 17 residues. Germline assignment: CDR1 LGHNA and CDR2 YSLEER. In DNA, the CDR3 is TGCGCCAGCAGCCAATTCCCTAGCGGGAGGGCCGTAGATACGCAGTATTTT. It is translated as CASSQFPSGRAVDTQYF.

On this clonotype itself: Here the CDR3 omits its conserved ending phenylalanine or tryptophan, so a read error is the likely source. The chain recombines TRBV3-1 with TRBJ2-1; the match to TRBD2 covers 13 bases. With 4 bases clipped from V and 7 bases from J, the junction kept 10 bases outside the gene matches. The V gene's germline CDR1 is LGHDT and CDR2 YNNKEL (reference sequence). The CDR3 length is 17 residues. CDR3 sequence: CASSLREGLAGFNEQFS. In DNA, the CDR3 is TGTGCCAGCAGCCTCAGAGAGGGACTAGCGGGATTTAATGAGCAGTTCTCC.

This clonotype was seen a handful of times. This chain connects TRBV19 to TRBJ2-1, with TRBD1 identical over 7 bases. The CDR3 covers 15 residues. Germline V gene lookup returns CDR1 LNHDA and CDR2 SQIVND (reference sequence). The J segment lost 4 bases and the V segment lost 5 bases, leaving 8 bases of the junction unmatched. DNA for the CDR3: TGTGCCAGTAGTCCCTCGGGACAGCATTACAATGAGCAGTTCTTC. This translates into CASSPSGQHYNEQFF.

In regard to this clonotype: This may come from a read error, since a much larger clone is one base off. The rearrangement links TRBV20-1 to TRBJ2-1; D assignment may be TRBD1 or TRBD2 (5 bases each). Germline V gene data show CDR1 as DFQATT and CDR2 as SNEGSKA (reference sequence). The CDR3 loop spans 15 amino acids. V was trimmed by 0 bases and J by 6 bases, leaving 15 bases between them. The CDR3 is CSARDPEGSVNEQFF. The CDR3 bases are TGCAGTGCTAGAGACCCCGAGGGGTCCGTCAATGAGCAGTTCTTC.